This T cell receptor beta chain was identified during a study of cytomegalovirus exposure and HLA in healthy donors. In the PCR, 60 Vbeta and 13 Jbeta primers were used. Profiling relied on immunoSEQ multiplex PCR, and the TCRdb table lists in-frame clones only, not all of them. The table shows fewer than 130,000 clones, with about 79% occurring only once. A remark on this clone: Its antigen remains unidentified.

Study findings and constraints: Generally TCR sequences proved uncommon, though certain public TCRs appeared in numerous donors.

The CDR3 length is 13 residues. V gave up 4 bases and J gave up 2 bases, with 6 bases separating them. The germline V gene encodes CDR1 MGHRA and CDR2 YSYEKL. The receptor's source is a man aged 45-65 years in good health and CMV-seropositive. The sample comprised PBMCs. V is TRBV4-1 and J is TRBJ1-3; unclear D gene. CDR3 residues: CASSPTTGNTIYF. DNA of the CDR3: TGCGCCAGCAGCCCAACAACTGGAAACACCATATATTTT.